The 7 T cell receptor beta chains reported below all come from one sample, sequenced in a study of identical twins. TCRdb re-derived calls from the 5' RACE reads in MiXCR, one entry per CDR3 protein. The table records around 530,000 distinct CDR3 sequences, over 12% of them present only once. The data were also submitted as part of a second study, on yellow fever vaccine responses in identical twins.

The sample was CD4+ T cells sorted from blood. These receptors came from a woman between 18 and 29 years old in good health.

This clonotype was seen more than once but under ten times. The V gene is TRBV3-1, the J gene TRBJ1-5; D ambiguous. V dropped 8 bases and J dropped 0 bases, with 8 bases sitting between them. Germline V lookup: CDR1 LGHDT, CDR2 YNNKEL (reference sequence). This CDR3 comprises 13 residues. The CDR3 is CASRGNSNQPQHF. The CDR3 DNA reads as TGTGCCAGCCGAGGGAATAGCAATCAGCCCCAGCATTTT.

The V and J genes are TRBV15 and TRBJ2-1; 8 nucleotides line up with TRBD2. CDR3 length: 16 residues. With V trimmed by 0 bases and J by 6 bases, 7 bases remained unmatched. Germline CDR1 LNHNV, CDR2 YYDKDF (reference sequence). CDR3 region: CATSRDRGLVGNEQFF. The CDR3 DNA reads TGTGCCACCAGCAGAGATCGGGGACTAGTAGGCAATGAGCAGTTCTTC.

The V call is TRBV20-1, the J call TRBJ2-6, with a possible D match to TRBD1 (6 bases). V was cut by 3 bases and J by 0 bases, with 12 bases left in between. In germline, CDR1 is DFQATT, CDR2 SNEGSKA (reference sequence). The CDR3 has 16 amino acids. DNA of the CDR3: TGCAGTGCTAGTCCCCAGGGGAGCTCTGGGGCCAACGTCCTGACTTTC. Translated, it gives CSASPQGSSGANVLTF.

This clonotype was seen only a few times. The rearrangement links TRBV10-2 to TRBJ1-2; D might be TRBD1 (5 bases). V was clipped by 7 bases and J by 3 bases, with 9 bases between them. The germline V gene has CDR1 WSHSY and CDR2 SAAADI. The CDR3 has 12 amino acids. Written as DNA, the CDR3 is TGCGCCAGCATGCAGGGTGACTATGGCTACACCTTC. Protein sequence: CASMQGDYGYTF.

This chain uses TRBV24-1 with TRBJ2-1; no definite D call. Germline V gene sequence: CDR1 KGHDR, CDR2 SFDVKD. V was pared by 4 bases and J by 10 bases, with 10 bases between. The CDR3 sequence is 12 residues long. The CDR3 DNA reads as TGTGCCACCAGTGACCAGTGGTTCGAGCAGTTCTTC. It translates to CATSDQWFEQFF.

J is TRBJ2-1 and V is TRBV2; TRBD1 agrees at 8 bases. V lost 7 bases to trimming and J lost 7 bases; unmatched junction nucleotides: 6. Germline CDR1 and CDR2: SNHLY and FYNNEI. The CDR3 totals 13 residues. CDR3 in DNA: TGTGCCAGCACAGGACAGGGACGAAATGAGCAGTTCTTC. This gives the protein CASTGQGRNEQFF.

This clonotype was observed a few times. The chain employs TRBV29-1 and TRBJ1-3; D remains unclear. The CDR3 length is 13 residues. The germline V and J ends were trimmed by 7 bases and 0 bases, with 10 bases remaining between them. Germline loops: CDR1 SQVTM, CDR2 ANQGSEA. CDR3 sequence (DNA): TGCAGCGCCCGACGACCCTCTGGAAACACCATATATTTT. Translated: CSARRPSGNTIYF.